This T cell receptor (beta chain) was retrieved from a study of cytomegalovirus exposure and HLA in healthy donors. Study-wide findings and caveats: Earlier analysis looked at TCR beta V segments, and most were productive about 87% or about 30% of the time.

V lost 0 bases to trimming and J lost 5 bases; unmatched junction nucleotides: 1. Germline V lookup: CDR1 GTSNPN, CDR2 SVGIG (reference sequence). This CDR3 contains 15 residues. As to this clone: The antigen is undetermined.

PCR primers comprised 60 Vbeta and 13 Jbeta primers. Profiled with immunoSEQ multiplex PCR; TCRdb holds only in-frame clones, not every one. The sample lists 150,000 or so clones, roughly four fifths seen once, with around 4.1% in the top ten. The chain links TRBV30 to TRBJ2-1, with 13 bases that match TRBD2. Sequenced sample: PBMCs. The TCR originated in a man between 45 and 60 years old in good health and CMV-seropositive. CDR3 DNA sequence: TGTGCCTGGAGTGTCGGGACTAGCGGGAACAATGAGCAGTTCTTC. This gives the protein CAWSVGTSGNNEQFF.